This TCR beta chain stems from a study of cytotoxic CD8 clonotypes in ibrutinib-treated CLL (dated by TCRdb to about 2021). Broadly, across the study: In this cohort, 15 or so patients were treatment-naive and ten to eleven were relapsed/refractory, while around 18 had unmutated IGHV. On average, each sample yielded 250,000 to 300,000 productive templates and around 98,000 productive rearrangements. Of the roughly 90 participants in the trial, about 25 had longitudinal samples available. Cryopreserved peripheral blood mononuclear cells were collected at three points: before therapy, at response, and at either sustained remission or disease progression. Responses were partial in some 24 patients and complete in 2; after median about 70 months follow-up, roughly 15 stayed in remission and 12 progressed. All remission and progressive disease samples were collected while patients were still receiving ibrutinib. The response samples were drawn at a median of around eleven months into treatment, with a range of roughly 6 to 36 months. Paper-wide results and their limitations: Public clonotypes were rare and either shrank or stayed stable during treatment, and the rise in clonality at ibrutinib response reflected expansion of private clonotypes. Sampling times were not matched between sustained-remission and progressing patients, and lymph node repertoires were not studied. Clonality rose at ibrutinib response, remained stable during sustained remission, and dropped back toward baseline at progression. Baseline clonality exceeded that of age-matched healthy donors and correlated strongly with circulating CD8+ T-cell counts.

As regards this clone: The target of this receptor is not known. No qualities accompany the bases; no much larger clone lies one base away.

The goal of deep resolution MiSeq sequencing was a depth between 1 in 1 million and 1 in 200,000 T cells, and coverage averaged 10x per clonotype. The immunoSEQ hsTCRB Kit was used to generate the TCR beta libraries. From the authors' description of their analysis: Data were analyzed with ImmunoSEQ Data Assistant and ImmunoSEQ Analyzer, with V, D and J genes assigned per IMGT definitions. Clonality was computed as one minus normalized Shannon entropy of productive rearrangement frequencies, ranging from 0 to 1. Only overrepresented clonotypes making up at least 0.05% of each patient's repertoire were included in the public clonotype analysis. More than ten repertoires from age-matched healthy donors, obtained from immuneACCESS, served as clonality controls. Not all clones reach the TCRdb copy of this immuneACCESS table, which keeps in-frame sequences only. Checked studies attribute under half of the gap to unresolved V genes and leave the rest unexplained. The V and J calls and clone size are taken from that table; D and trimming were inferred from the DNA. The sample data list approximately 200,000 clones, and about 72% of these were observed just once. The ten largest clones take up over 10% of the sample.

The sample's time point, from its label and the paper: approximately 2 years on ibrutinib. For TCR beta library preparation, around 2.1 micrograms of genomic DNA were extracted from the cryopreserved PBMCs. Longitudinal blood samples from CLL patients receiving ibrutinib monotherapy were subjected to high-throughput TCR beta sequencing. The patients were enrolled in a single-center, open-label phase 2 trial of ibrutinib monotherapy. Source: PBMCs, taken after 24 months of ibrutinib treatment. The sequence was obtained from a human donor with chronic lymphocytic leukemia.

The CDR3 in this case is CASSYSSGGRAYEQFF. The nucleotide sequence reads TGTGCCAGCAGTTACTCGAGTGGCGGGAGGGCCTATGAGCAGTTCTTC. Rearrangement joined TRBV6-5 to TRBJ2-1; TRBD2 lines up with 9 middle nucleotides. The germline V gene supplies CDR1 MNHEY and CDR2 SVGAGI. The CDR3 contains 16 residues, cysteine and phenylalanine counted. The entry retains the CDR3 DNA only, 48 bases that are in frame from base 1. Germline trimming amounts to 0 bases on V and 8 bases on J, with 8 as the count of junction bases outside the gene matches.